The clone carrying this T cell receptor beta chain appeared a single time. Sample treatment: around 19 received Ad26.COV2.S at low or high dose, single or two shots; 5 received placebo; per-sample allocation not given. On day 63 after the first injection, vaccine and placebo recipients gave samples. The data derive from a study of Ad26.COV2.S vaccination and SARS-CoV-2 variants. V lost 0 bases to trimming and J lost 3 bases; unmatched junction nucleotides: 3. Germline values: CDR1 SGHRS, CDR2 YFSETQ. The CDR3 has 14 amino acids. The protocol was immunoSEQ multiplex PCR, while the TCRdb copy is restricted to in-frame clones and leaves out a portion. The table includes about half a million clones, around 89% detected once.

The clonotype was recovered from a person between 18 and 65 years old who received the Ad26.COV2.S COVID-19 vaccine or a placebo. The source was peripheral blood, collected in a trial of Ad26.COV2.S vaccine versus placebo. The rearrangement joins TRBV5-1 to TRBJ2-7; TRBD1 matches at 7 bases. CDR3 sequence (DNA): TGCGCCAGCAGCTTGGGAGGGGGCTACTACGAGCAGTACTTC. Its protein is CASSLGGGYYEQYF.